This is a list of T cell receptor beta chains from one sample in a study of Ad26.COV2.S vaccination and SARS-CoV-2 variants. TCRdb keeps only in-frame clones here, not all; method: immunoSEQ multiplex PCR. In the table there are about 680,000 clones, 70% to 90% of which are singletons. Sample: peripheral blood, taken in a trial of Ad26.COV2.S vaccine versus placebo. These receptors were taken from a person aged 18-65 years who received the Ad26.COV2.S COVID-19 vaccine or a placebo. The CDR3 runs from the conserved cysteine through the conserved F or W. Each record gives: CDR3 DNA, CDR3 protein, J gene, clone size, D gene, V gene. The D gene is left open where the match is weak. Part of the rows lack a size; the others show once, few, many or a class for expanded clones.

TGCGCCAGCAGCTTGGCTACAACAGGGGCCGGGGAGCTGTTTTTT	CASSLATTGAGELFF	TRBJ2-2	NA	TRBD1	TRBV5-1
TGTGCCAGCAGCCAATTGGCTGACAGGCTGGTTCCCTACGAGCAGTACTTC	CASSQLADRLVPYEQYF	TRBJ2-7	NA	NA	TRBV4-2
TGTGCCAGCAGCCGTTCTCGGACAGGCTCCTACGAGCAGTACTTC	CASSRSRTGSYEQYF	TRBJ2-7	NA	TRBD1	TRBV6-2/TRBV6-3
TGTGCCAGCGTGGGACAGAGCAATCAGCCCCAGCATTTT	CASVGQSNQPQHF	TRBJ1-5	NA	TRBD1	TRBV6-6
TGTGCCAGCAGTGCGACTAGCGGGACTCAAGAGACCCAGTACTTC	CASSATSGTQETQYF	TRBJ2-5	NA	TRBD2	TRBV2
TGTGCCAGCAGCTTAGATCAGTCCGGGGAGCTGTTTTTT	CASSLDQSGELFF	TRBJ2-2	NA	NA	TRBV7-9
TGTGCCAGCAGCTTGACAGGGGGCCCTACGCAGTATTTT	CASSLTGGPTQYF	TRBJ2-3	NA	TRBD1	TRBV11-3
TGTGCCAGCAGCTTGGCCGGCGGGATGGGGTCCTACAATGAGCAGTTCTTC	CASSLAGGMGSYNEQFF	TRBJ2-1	NA	NA	TRBV5-8
TGTGCCAGCAGCTCCCAAGGCTACGAGCAGTACTTC	CASSSQGYEQYF	TRBJ2-7	few	NA	TRBV7-9
TGTGCCAGCTTGGGCCCAACCGAAGCTTTCTTT	CASLGPTEAFF	TRBJ1-1	NA	NA	TRBV21-1
TGTGCCACCCGGGACCCTTACAATGAGCAGTTCTTC	CATRDPYNEQFF	TRBJ2-1	NA	NA	TRBV12-3/TRBV12-4
TGTGCCAGTAGTATTCAGGCCGGGACAGGGGGTCTCGGGTCCTACGAGCAGTACTTC	CASSIQAGTGGLGSYEQYF	TRBJ2-7	once	TRBD1	TRBV19
TGTGCCAGCAGTCCAGGACAGGGGGCGCGTCAGCCCCAGCATTTT	CASSPGQGARQPQHF	TRBJ1-5	NA	TRBD1	TRBV6-5
TGTGCCAGCAGCGTAGGTGGCGCTAGCACAGATACGCAGTATTTT	CASSVGGASTDTQYF	TRBJ2-3	NA	NA	TRBV9
TGTGCCAGCTCACCATCTGGAGCTAACACTGAAGCTTTCTTT	CASSPSGANTEAFF	TRBJ1-1	once	NA	TRBV18
TGTGCCAGCAGTTTGAGCGGGTACTCCTACGAGCAGTACTTC	CASSLSGYSYEQYF	TRBJ2-7	NA	NA	TRBV27
TGTGCCATCAGTGGGGACAGGGCGGTCTATGGCTACACCTTC	CAISGDRAVYGYTF	TRBJ1-2	once	TRBD1	TRBV10-3
TGTGCCAGCTCACCCCCAGGGACTAGCGGTGACAATGAGCAGTTCTTC	CASSPPGTSGDNEQFF	TRBJ2-1	NA	TRBD2	TRBV18
TGTGCCTGGAGGGTGTCAGGGGGGGAGCCCCAGCATTTT	CAWRVSGGEPQHF	TRBJ1-5	NA	TRBD1	TRBV30
TGTGCCAGCAGCTGGTTGACAGCGGCCGGGGAGCTGTTTTTT	CASSWLTAAGELFF	TRBJ2-2	NA	NA	TRBV5-6
TGTGCCAGCAGTTACGGGGAGGGGTCAGATACGCAGTATTTT	CASSYGEGSDTQYF	TRBJ2-3	NA	TRBD2	TRBV6-6
TGTGCCAGCACAGCACAGGGGGCGCCGGGCTACACCTTC	CASTAQGAPGYTF	TRBJ1-2	once	TRBD1	TRBV12-3/TRBV12-4
TGTGCCAGCAGCTTGGGCCATAATTCACCCCTCCACTTT	CASSLGHNSPLHF	TRBJ1-6	NA	NA	TRBV5-5